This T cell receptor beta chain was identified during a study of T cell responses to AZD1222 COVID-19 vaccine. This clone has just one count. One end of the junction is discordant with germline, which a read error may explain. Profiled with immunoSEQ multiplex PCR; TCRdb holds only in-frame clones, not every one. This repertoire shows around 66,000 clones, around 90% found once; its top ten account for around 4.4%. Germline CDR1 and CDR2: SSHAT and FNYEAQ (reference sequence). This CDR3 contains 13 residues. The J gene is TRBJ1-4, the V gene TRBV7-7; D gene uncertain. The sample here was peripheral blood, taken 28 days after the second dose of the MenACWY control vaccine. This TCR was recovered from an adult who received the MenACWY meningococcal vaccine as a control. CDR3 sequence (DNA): TGTGCTAGCAGCTCCGATCTGGGTGAAAAACTGTTTTTT. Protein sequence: CASSSDLGEKLFF. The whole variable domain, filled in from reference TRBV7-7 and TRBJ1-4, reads GAGVSQSPRYKVTKRGQDVTLRCDPISSHATLYWYQQALGQGPEFLTYFNYEAQPDKSGLPSDRFSAERPEGSISTLTIQRTEQRDSAMYRCASSSDLGEKLFFGSGTQLSVL.